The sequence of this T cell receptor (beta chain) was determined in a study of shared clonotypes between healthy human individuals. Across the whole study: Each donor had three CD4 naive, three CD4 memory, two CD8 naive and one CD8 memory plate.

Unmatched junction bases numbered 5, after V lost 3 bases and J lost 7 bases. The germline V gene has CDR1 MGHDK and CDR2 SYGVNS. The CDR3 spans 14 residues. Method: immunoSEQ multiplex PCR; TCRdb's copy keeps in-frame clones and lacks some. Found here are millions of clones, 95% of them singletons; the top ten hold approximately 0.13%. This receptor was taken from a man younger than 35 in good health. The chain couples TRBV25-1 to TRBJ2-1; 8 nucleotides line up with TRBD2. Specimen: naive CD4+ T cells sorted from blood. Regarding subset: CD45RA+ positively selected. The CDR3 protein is CASSDPGGRNEQFF. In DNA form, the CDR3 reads TGTGCCAGCAGTGATCCGGGGGGGAGGAATGAGCAGTTCTTC.